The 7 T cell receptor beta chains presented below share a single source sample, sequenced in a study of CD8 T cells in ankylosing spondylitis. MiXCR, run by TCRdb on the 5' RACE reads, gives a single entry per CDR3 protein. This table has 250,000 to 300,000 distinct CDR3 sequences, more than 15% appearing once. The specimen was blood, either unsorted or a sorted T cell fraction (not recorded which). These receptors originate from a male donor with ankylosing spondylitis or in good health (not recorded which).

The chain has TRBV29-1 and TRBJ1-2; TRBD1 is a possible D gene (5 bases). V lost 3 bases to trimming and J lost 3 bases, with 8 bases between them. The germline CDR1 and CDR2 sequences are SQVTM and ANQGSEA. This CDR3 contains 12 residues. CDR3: CSVEDTYYGYTF. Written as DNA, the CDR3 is TGCAGCGTTGAGGACACTTACTATGGCTACACCTTC. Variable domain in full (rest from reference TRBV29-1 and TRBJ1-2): SAVISQKPSRDICQRGTSLTIQCQVDSQVTMMFWYRQQPGQSLTLIATANQGSEATYESGFVIDKFPISRPNLTFSTLTVSNMSPEDSSIYLCSVEDTYYGYTFGSGTRLTVV.

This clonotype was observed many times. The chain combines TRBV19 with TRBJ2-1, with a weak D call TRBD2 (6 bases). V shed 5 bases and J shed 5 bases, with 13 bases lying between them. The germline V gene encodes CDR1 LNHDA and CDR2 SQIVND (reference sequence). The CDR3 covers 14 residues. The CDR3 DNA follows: TGTGCCAGTAGTGAGGGGACTCCACACAATGAGCAGTTCTTC. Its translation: CASSEGTPHNEQFF. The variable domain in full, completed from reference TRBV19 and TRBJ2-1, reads DGGITQSPKYLFRKEGQNVTLSCEQNLNHDAMYWYRQDPGQGLRLIYYSQIVNDFQKGDIAEGYSVSREKKESFPLTVTSAQKNPTAFYLCASSEGTPHNEQFFGPGTRLTVL.

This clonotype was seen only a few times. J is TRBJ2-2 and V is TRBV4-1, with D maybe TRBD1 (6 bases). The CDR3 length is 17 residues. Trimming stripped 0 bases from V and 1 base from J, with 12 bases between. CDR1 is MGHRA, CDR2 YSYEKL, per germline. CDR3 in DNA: TGCGCCAGCAGCCAAGATGTCGGCAGGGGGAACACCGGGGAGCTGTTTTTT. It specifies CASSQDVGRGNTGELFF.

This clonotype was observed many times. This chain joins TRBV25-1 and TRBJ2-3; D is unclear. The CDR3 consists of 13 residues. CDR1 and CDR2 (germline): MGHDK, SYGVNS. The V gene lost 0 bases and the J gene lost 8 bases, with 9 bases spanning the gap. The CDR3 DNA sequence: TGTGCCAGCAGTGAATATGGCCCAGGTACGCAGTATTTT. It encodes CASSEYGPGTQYF.

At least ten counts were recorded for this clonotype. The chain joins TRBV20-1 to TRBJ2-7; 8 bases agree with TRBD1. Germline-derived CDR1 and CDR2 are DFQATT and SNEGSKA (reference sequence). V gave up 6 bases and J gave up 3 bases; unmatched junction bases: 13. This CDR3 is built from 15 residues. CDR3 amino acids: CSATQGGQDHYEQYF. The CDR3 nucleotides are TGCAGTGCAACCCAGGGGGGACAGGACCACTACGAGCAGTACTTC.

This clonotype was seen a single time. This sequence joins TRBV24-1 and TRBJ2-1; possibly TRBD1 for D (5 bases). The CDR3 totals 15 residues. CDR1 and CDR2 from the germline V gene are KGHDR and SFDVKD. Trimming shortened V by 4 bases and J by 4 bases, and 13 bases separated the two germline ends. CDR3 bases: TGTGCCACCAGTGACCGCGACAGTGTGTACAATGAGCAGTTCTTC. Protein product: CATSDRDSVYNEQFF.

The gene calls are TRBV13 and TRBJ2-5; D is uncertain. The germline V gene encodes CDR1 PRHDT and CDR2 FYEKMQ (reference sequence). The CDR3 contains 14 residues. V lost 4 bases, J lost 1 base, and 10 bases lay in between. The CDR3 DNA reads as TGTGCCAGCAGCTGGCGGAACTTCCAAGAGACCCAGTACTTC. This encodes CASSWRNFQETQYF.